A selection of T cell receptor beta chains follows, all from one sample in a study of blood T cell repertoires in COVID-19. Some clones are missing from TCRdb's copy, which holds only in-frame ones; the method was immunoSEQ multiplex PCR. This sample carries 250,000 to 400,000 clones, roughly 85% of them seen once, and the ten largest clones take about 2%. Specimen: PBMCs or T cells enriched from blood (not recorded which). The receptor set was obtained from a young woman who had been exposed to COVID-19. Each CDR3 is given with its conserved first and last residue. The D gene is left open where the match is weak. A row's size may be missing; if present it is once, few, many or a size class.

>TRBD1|TRBV30|.|TRBJ1-1
TGTGCCTGGAGTCCCACGGGACAGGTTGACACTGAAGCTTTCTTT
CAWSPTGQVDTEAFF
>TRBD1|TRBV19|few|TRBJ1-1
TGTGCCAGTGCGAGACAGGGGCGGGTAAAGAACACTGAAGCTTTCTTT
CASARQGRVKNTEAFF
>.|TRBV12-5|.|TRBJ2-3
TGTGCTAGTGGTTTGGGACAGATTAGCACAGATACGCAGTATTTT
CASGLGQISTDTQYF
>TRBD1|TRBV7-9|.|TRBJ2-5
TGTGCCAGCAGCTTAGGGGACAGAGGACTCCAAGAGACCCAGTACTTC
CASSLGDRGLQETQYF
>.|TRBV27|.|TRBJ2-1
TGTGCCAGCAGTTTAAGGGGCCCGAATGAGCAGTTCTTC
CASSLRGPNEQFF
>.|TRBV6-5|.|TRBJ2-7
TGTGCCAGCTTTAGCTCCTACGAGCAGTACTTC
CASFSSYEQYF
>TRBD2|TRBV11-2|.|TRBJ2-7
TGTGCCAGCAGCTTAGGAAGCGGGGGTAGCTCCTACGAGCAGTACTTC
CASSLGSGGSSYEQYF
>.|TRBV9|.|TRBJ1-4
TGTGCCAGCAGCTCACCCGAGGATCCTGAAAAACTGTTTTTT
CASSSPEDPEKLFF
>TRBD1|TRBV18|.|TRBJ1-6
TGTGCCAGCTCACTTCGGGACAGGGAGAGCTCACCCCTCCACTTT
CASSLRDRESSPLHF
>.|TRBV3-1/TRBV3-2|few|TRBJ1-3
TGTGCCAGCAGCCAAACAGGATTCTCTGGAAACACCATATATTTT
CASSQTGFSGNTIYF
>.|TRBV11-2|.|TRBJ2-7
TGTGCCAGCAGCTTAATTACGGGGACTCTCTCCTACGAGCAGTACTTC
CASSLITGTLSYEQYF
>TRBD1|TRBV7-2|.|TRBJ2-5
TGTGCCAGCAGTCGACAGGGGGGGACCCAAGAGACCCAGTACTTC
CASSRQGGTQETQYF
>TRBD2|TRBV5-1|.|TRBJ2-1
TGCGCCAGCAGCTCTACTAGGACTAGCGCCCACAATGAGCAGTTCTTC
CASSSTRTSAHNEQFF
>.|TRBV28|.|TRBJ2-7
TGTGCCAGCACAGAGACAGCGACCTACGAGCAGTACTTC
CASTETATYEQYF
>.|TRBV10-3|.|TRBJ1-2
TGTGCCATCAGGCCTAATAGGGAGGGGCTCTACACCTTC
CAIRPNREGLYTF
>.|TRBV6-4|.|TRBJ1-1
TGTGCCAGCAGTACACAGGCGGGGACTGAAGCTTTCTTT
CASSTQAGTEAFF
>.|TRBV7-9|.|TRBJ1-5
TGTGCCAGCAGCTTAACAACAGGCAATCAGCCCCAGCATTTT
CASSLTTGNQPQHF